This T cell receptor (beta chain) was obtained from a study of response to subunit inactivated influenza vaccine. Findings and limits, study-wide: The authors proposed limited new T cell recruitment per seasonal influenza vaccination.

TCRdb itself ran the RT-PCR reads through MiXCR, one entry per CDR3 protein. The profile shows around 520,000 distinct CDR3 sequences, about an eighth of them singletons. To note about this clonotype: Its antigen is still unknown.

This CDR3 has 13 residues. The V end lost 6 bases, the J end lost 9 bases, and 12 bases lay between the germline ends. V is TRBV12-3 or TRBV12-4 and J is TRBJ1-6, with D uncertain. The sample consisted of PBMCs from blood, taken on the day of vaccination. The TCR sequence derives from a man aged 45-65 years who received an inactivated influenza vaccine. The CDR3 protein is CASSLDMSSPLHF. The DNA for the CDR3 is TGTGCCAGCAGCCTCGACATGTCTTCACCCCTCCACTTT.